This paragraph covers one TCR beta chain sequence. Its antigen is as yet unknown. Some clones are missing from TCRdb's copy, which holds only in-frame ones; the method was immunoSEQ multiplex PCR. Of approximately 47,000 clones detected, around 70% appear once; the ten largest clones hold 5.5% to 8%. Cultured cells yielded isolated CD4+ T cells after approximately nine days. It was two doses of either the BNT162b2 or mRNA-1273 vaccine that participants received. Previously uninfected by SARS-CoV-2, the vaccine recipients also showed negative nucleocapsid antibodies. This entry comes from a study of vaccination effects on CD4 cells after COVID-19. Study-level information: PBMC cultures contained over 1.5 million cells per well, 9.5 to 10 IU/ml IL-2 and roughly 9.5 ug/ml peptides.

Study results and caveats: From healthy vaccinees, only 1 of 255 vaccine-induced clones also reacted to common cold coronaviruses. Marked clonal contraction was seen in infection- and vaccine-induced clones late after vaccination.

The CDR3 totals 13 residues. V lost 2 bases and J lost 5, with 10 bases in between. Germline CDR1 SNHLY, CDR2 FYNNEI. The sequencing used CD4+ T cells from PBMCs cultured without peptide, collected after COVID-19 vaccination. V gene TRBV2 combines with J gene TRBJ2-7; a weak D match, TRBD2 (5 bases). The receptor was derived from a human donor who received a COVID-19 vaccine. CDR3 residues: CASSERERHEQYF. CDR3 coding DNA: TGTGCCAGCAGTGAAAGGGAGCGTCACGAGCAGTACTTC.